This T cell receptor (beta chain) came from a study of blood T cell repertoires in COVID-19. Study in general: Material from acute and convalescent COVID-19 was sourced from the United States, Italy and Spain. From T cells, B-cell-depleted T cells, or PBMCs came the material, which was cDNA or gDNA.

This CDR3 spans 16 amino acids. The V gene end was trimmed by 4 bases and the J gene end by 10 bases; junction bases not matched to a gene: 11. Germline lookup yields CDR1 SNHLY and CDR2 FYNNEI. As processed by the authors: Amplification of reference gene primers was used by the study to estimate nucleated cell counts. TCRdb keeps only in-frame clones here, not all; method: immunoSEQ multiplex PCR. Clonal size and the V and J genes are those of that table, whereas D and trimming came from the DNA. Of some 180,000 clones listed, about four fifths were seen once; the top ten hold around 12%. Seattle patients were enrolled while actively infected and followed longitudinally.

The sequence came from a woman older than 75 with COVID-19, enrolled during active disease. The sample taken for sequencing was peripheral blood. The gene calls are TRBV2 and TRBJ1-6, with 9 bases lining up with TRBD1. CDR3: CASSVATGGSGSPLHF. CDR3 in DNA: TGTGCCAGCAGTGTCGCGACAGGGGGTTCGGGGTCACCCCTCCACTTT.